Below, 19 T cell receptor beta chains from the same sample are listed, as sequenced in a study of T cells in localized non-small cell lung cancer. Generated by immunoSEQ multiplex PCR, the TCRdb table keeps only in-frame clones and is missing some. Among several thousand clones listed, around 90% were seen once. The sequencing used peripheral blood, collected before any cancer treatment. The receptors derive from a male donor aged 60 or older with stage I lung adenocarcinoma.

V is TRBV7-9 and J is TRBJ1-2; perhaps TRBD1 as D (5 bases). The CDR3 is made up of 15 amino acids. The germline V and J ends were trimmed by 4 bases and 2 bases, with 14 bases remaining between them. Germline V gives CDR1 SEHNR, CDR2 FQNEAQ (reference sequence). CDR3 bases: TGTGCCAGCAGCTCTTACAAGACAGAGAACTATGGCTACACCTTC. Translated: CASSSYKTENYGYTF.

V is TRBV19 and J is TRBJ1-3; the D gene is possibly TRBD1 (5 bases). V lost 1 base and J 4 bases, leaving 14 bases between the germline ends. The germline V gene encodes CDR1 LNHDA and CDR2 SQIVND (reference sequence). The CDR3 consists of 16 residues. CDR3 DNA: TGTGCCAGTAGTATAGCTGCCAGGGTGTCCGGAAACACCATATATTTT. Protein: CASSIAARVSGNTIYF.

The chain couples TRBV19 to TRBJ2-1; the D gene is possibly TRBD2 (6 bases). The CDR3 is 13 amino acids. CDR1 is LNHDA and CDR2 is SQIVND in the germline V gene (reference sequence). The germline V and J ends were trimmed by 3 bases and 10 bases, with 13 bases remaining between them. CDR3 residues: CASSILRDREQFF. CDR3 nucleotide sequence: TGTGCCAGTAGTATTTTGCGGGATAGGGAGCAGTTCTTC.

CDR3 sequence (DNA): TGTGCCAGCAGCTTCGGATCGGGAGGTACAAAAAAACTGTTTTTT. Residues: CASSFGSGGTKKLFF. The chain links TRBV7-9 to TRBJ1-4, with D unclear. The CDR3 contains 15 residues. V was pared by 3 bases and J by 9 bases, with 17 bases between. Per germline, CDR1 SEHNR and CDR2 FQNEAQ (reference sequence).

The CDR3 here is CASSSGQGSLDTQYF. The CDR3, as DNA: TGTGCCAGCAGCTCCGGACAGGGTAGTTTAGATACGCAGTATTTT. The rearrangement joins TRBV11-2 to TRBJ2-3; 8 bases match TRBD1. This CDR3 is built from 15 residues. After removal of 4 bases from V and 5 bases from J, the junction contained 8 bases not matched to a gene. The germline CDR1 and CDR2 sequences are SGHAT and FQNNGV. The variable domain in full, completed from reference TRBV11-2 and TRBJ2-3, reads EAGVAQSPRYKIIEKRQSVAFWCNPISGHATLYWYQQILGQGPKLLIQFQNNGVVDDSQLPKDRFSAERLKGVDSTLKIQPAKLEDSAVYLCASSSGQGSLDTQYFGPGTRLTVL.

This chain uses TRBV2 with TRBJ1-1; 8 bases are a match to TRBD1. The CDR3 extends over 12 amino acids. Germline assignment: CDR1 SNHLY and CDR2 FYNNEI. The trim removed 6 bases at V and 3 bases at J, leaving 0 bases unmatched. CDR3 DNA: TGTGCCAGCAGGGGACAGGACACTGAAGCTTTCTTT. It is translated as CASRGQDTEAFF.

The chain joins TRBV14 to TRBJ1-2, with TRBD1 identical over 7 bases. The length of the CDR3 is 13 residues. V dropped 4 bases and J dropped 8; count of bases not matched to a gene: 7. Germline V gives CDR1 SGHDN, CDR2 FVKESK. The CDR3 nucleotides read TGTGCCAGCAGCCGTGACAGGGTCGGAGGCTACACCTTC. This translates into CASSRDRVGGYTF.

CDR3 amino acids: CASSYGTSGKNIQYF. CDR3 in DNA: TGTGCCAGCAGTTACGGGACTAGCGGGAAAAACATTCAGTACTTC. The V gene is TRBV6-5, the J gene TRBJ2-4, with 12 positions matching TRBD2. J was trimmed by 4 bases and V by 2 bases; bases with no gene match: 0. This CDR3 is built from 15 residues. The germline V gene has CDR1 MNHEY and CDR2 SVGAGI.

Only one count was recorded for this clone. This chain links TRBV30 with TRBJ1-1; D gene uncertain. The germline gives CDR1 GTSNPN, CDR2 SVGIG (reference sequence). Trimming removed 4 bases at V and 1 base at J, with 4 bases between. The CDR3 spans 11 residues. The CDR3: CAWNRNTEAFF. CDR3 coding DNA: TGTGCCTGGAACAGGAACACTGAAGCTTTCTTT.

J is TRBJ2-1 and V is TRBV29-1; D is unclear. Germline V gene sequence: CDR1 SQVTM, CDR2 ANQGSEA. The CDR3 is 14 residues long. The ends were cut back, 8 bases at V and 1 base at J, with 15 bases in the middle. The CDR3 protein is CSQWTGSSYNEQFF. The CDR3 region has the DNA TGCAGCCAATGGACCGGGTCTTCCTACAATGAGCAGTTCTTC.

The chain couples TRBV27 to TRBJ1-1, with 9 nucleotides matching TRBD1. With V trimmed by 1 base and J by 7 bases, 4 bases remained unmatched. CDR3 length: 14 amino acids. Germline V lookup: CDR1 MNHEY, CDR2 SMNVEV (reference sequence). The CDR3 coding sequence is TGTGCCAGCAGTTTATTCAGGGACAGGGTTGAAGCTTTCTTT. This codes for CASSLFRDRVEAFF.

The rearrangement joins TRBV2 to TRBJ2-7, with D perhaps TRBD2 (7 bases). V was clipped by 3 bases and J by 0 bases, with 15 bases between them. CDR1 is SNHLY and CDR2 is FYNNEI in the germline V gene. The CDR3 is 16 amino acids. In nucleotides, the CDR3 is TGTGCCAGCAGTGAGAGGGGGGGCCGTAGCTCCTACGAGCAGTACTTC. Translating it yields CASSERGGRSSYEQYF.

V and J are TRBV2 and TRBJ2-2, with D possibly being TRBD2 (5 bases). V shed 8 bases and J shed 2 bases, with 6 bases lying between them. The length of the CDR3 is 12 residues. Looked up from germline, CDR1 is SNHLY and CDR2 is FYNNEI. CDR3 residues: CASRGNTGELFF. The DNA for the CDR3 is TGTGCCAGCCGGGGTAACACCGGGGAGCTGTTTTTT.

V is TRBV7-9 and J is TRBJ1-2; maybe TRBD1 (5 bases). The CDR3 consists of 13 residues. V lost 6 bases and J lost 7, with 15 bases in between. CDR1 SEHNR and CDR2 FQNEAQ come from the germline V gene (reference sequence). For the CDR3, the DNA is TGTGCCAGCAGGGGGGGGACCTTCCCTGGCTACACCTTC. Translating gives CASRGGTFPGYTF.

The genes are TRBV5-1 and TRBJ2-2; D not certain. This CDR3 has 15 amino acids. The V and J ends lost 4 bases and 0 bases respectively, with 10 bases between them. Germline V gene lookup returns CDR1 SGHRS and CDR2 YFSETQ. The CDR3 coding sequence is TGCGCCAGCAGCACGACGGCGGCGAACACCGGGGAGCTGTTTTTT. This translates into CASSTTAANTGELFF.

Comments on this clone: Other nucleotide sequences in the sample specify the same CDR3. V gene TRBV9 combines with J gene TRBJ1-6, with D unclear. In germline, CDR1 is SGDLS, CDR2 YYNGEE. CDR3 length: 15 amino acids. Deletions cut 5 bases from V and 0 bases from J, with 9 bases between. The CDR3 here is CASSLGFSYNSPLHF. DNA of the CDR3: TGTGCCAGCAGTCTAGGGTTCTCCTATAATTCACCCCTCCACTTT. Combining the CDR3 with reference TRBV9 and TRBJ1-6 gives the whole variable domain DSGVTQTPKHLITATGQRVTLRCSPRSGDLSVYWYQQSLDQGLQFLIQYYNGEERAKGNILERFSAQQFPDLHSELNLSSLELGDSALYFCASSLGFSYNSPLHFGNGTRLTVT.

This sequence joins TRBV6-1 and TRBJ1-2; D may be TRBD1 (5 bases). The CDR3 runs 14 residues. The V gene's germline CDR1 is MNHNS and CDR2 SASEGT. Trimming removed 4 bases at V and 8 bases at J, with 17 bases between. As DNA, the CDR3 is TGTGCCAGCAGTGCGTCCGGGACCACGGGCGGCTACACCTTC. It encodes CASSASGTTGGYTF.

The chain combines TRBV5-8 with TRBJ2-5; the match to TRBD1 covers 9 bases. The CDR3 has 15 amino acids. The V and J ends lost 1 base and 5 bases, in that order; junction bases with no gene match: 6. Germline V gene lookup returns CDR1 SGHTS and CDR2 YDEGEE. CDR3 sequence: CASSLLGQGRETQYF. The CDR3 region has the DNA TGTGCCAGCAGCTTGTTGGGACAGGGAAGGGAGACCCAGTACTTC.

J is TRBJ2-7 and V is TRBV25-1; 7 bases are a match to TRBD1. Germline loops: CDR1 MGHDK, CDR2 SYGVNS. Trimming took 2 bases from V and 2 from J; bases not matched to a gene: 0. The CDR3 extends over 13 amino acids. The CDR3 DNA follows: TGTGCCAGCAGTGAAGGGACAGCCTACGAGCAGTACTTC. It yields the protein CASSEGTAYEQYF.